This TCR beta chain appears in the sequencing data of a study of tumor-infiltrating lymphocytes in primary liver carcinoma. Starting material for RNA and DNA co-extraction consisted of about 17-32 mg of unsorted bulk tissue. As for this clonotype: Antigen specificity is unknown.

Study-level findings and limits: Compared with blood, tumor repertoires held significantly more in their top 250 clones. Among the pair types, tumor region pairs showed more overlap than tumor-adjacent and tumor-blood pairs.

TCR beta cDNA was reverse-transcribed from around 0.55 ug of total RNA. The reaction used a constant-region primer and ProtoScript II reverse transcriptase. ARM-PCR, slightly modified, supplied the TCR beta libraries through three nested multiplex PCR rounds. TRBV1-TRBV30 forward primers paired with a C-beta reverse primer drove the first two PCR rounds, roughly 9 cycles each. Each CDR3 protein gets one entry after TCRdb re-called the multiplex PCR reads with MiXCR. The repertoire holds roughly 70,000 distinct CDR3 sequences, with about three quarters as singletons. In germline, CDR1 is SGHAT, CDR2 FQNNGV. CDR3 length equals 16 residues. Trimming stripped 5 bases from V and 4 bases from J, with 20 bases between.

Material for sequencing was liver tumor tissue from sampling region 4. The subset is: tumor region T4, right-lateral pole. This receptor was taken from a man aged 35-49 years with primary liver carcinoma and hepatitis B virus infection. The chain uses TRBV11-2 and TRBJ2-5; D possibly corresponds to TRBD2 (6 bases). CDR3 nucleotides: TGTGCCAGCAGCCAAACCCTTGGCGGGGAGATAGAGACCCAGTACTTC. It specifies CASSQTLGGEIETQYF. Together with reference TRBV11-2 and TRBJ2-5, the CDR3 gives the full variable domain: EAGVAQSPRYKIIEKRQSVAFWCNPISGHATLYWYQQILGQGPKLLIQFQNNGVVDDSQLPKDRFSAERLKGVDSTLKIQPAKLEDSAVYLCASSQTLGGEIETQYFGPGTRLLVL.